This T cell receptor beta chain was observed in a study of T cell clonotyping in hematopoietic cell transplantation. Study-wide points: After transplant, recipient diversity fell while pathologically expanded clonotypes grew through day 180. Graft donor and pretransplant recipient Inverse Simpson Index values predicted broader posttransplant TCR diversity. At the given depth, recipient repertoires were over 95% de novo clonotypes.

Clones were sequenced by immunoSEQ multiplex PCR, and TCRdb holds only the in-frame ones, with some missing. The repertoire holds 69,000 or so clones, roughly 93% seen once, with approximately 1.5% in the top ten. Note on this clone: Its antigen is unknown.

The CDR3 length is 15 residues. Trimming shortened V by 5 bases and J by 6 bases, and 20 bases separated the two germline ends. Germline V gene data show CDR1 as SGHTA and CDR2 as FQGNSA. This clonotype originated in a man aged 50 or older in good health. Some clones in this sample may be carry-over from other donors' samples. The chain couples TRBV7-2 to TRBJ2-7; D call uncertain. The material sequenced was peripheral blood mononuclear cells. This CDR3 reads CASSPQNLGLGEQYF. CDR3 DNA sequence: TGTGCCAGCAGCCCTCAAAACCTGGGTCTCGGCGAGCAGTACTTC.